This is a list of T cell receptor beta chains from one sample in a study of blood T cells in healthy people across ages. TCRdb reanalysed the 5' RACE reads using MiXCR and keeps one entry per CDR3 protein. The sample records about 1.7 million distinct CDR3 sequences, roughly 27% being singletons. The sample taken for sequencing was blood. The receptor set was obtained from a woman aged 25 to 39 in good health. Both conserved end residues are part of each CDR3. The order of the fields is CDR3 length, J gene, D gene, V gene, clone size, CDR3 protein, CDR3 DNA. A D gene is named only where the DNA matches it firmly. The size field is filled for only some rows; it gives once, few, many or a size class.

len: 16
j_gene: TRBJ2-5
d_gene: NA
v_gene: TRBV5-1
abundance: NA
CDR3aa: CASSLGAVVDRETQYF
CDR3nt: TGCGCCAGCAGCTTGGGAGCGGTAGTGGATCGAGAGACCCAGTACTTC

len: 15
j_gene: TRBJ1-5
d_gene: NA
v_gene: TRBV3-1
abundance: NA
CDR3aa: CASSQGKGGNQPQHF
CDR3nt: TGTGCCAGCAGCCAAGGGAAGGGGGGCAATCAGCCCCAGCATTTT

len: 13
j_gene: TRBJ2-7
d_gene: NA
v_gene: TRBV20-1
abundance: NA
CDR3aa: CSALGDKLCEQYF
CDR3nt: TGCAGTGCCCTGGGGGACAAACTCTGCGAGCAGTACTTC

len: 14
j_gene: TRBJ2-5
d_gene: TRBD2
v_gene: TRBV12-3/TRBV12-4
abundance: NA
CDR3aa: CASSMREGRETQYF
CDR3nt: TGTGCCAGCAGTATGCGGGAGGGCCGAGAGACCCAGTACTTC

len: 14
j_gene: TRBJ1-5
d_gene: NA
v_gene: TRBV20-1
abundance: few
CDR3aa: CSARGDPSYQPQHF
CDR3nt: TGCAGTGCTAGAGGCGATCCGTCGTATCAGCCCCAGCATTTT

len: 15
j_gene: TRBJ2-2
d_gene: TRBD2
v_gene: TRBV5-1
abundance: NA
CDR3aa: CASSFTSGVAGELFF
CDR3nt: TGCGCCAGCAGCTTCACTAGCGGGGTTGCCGGGGAGCTGTTTTTT

len: 14
j_gene: TRBJ2-1
d_gene: NA
v_gene: TRBV4-2
abundance: NA
CDR3aa: CASSQEGGLGEQFF
CDR3nt: TGTGCCAGCAGCCAAGAGGGGGGGCTCGGTGAGCAGTTCTTC

len: 13
j_gene: TRBJ2-7
d_gene: NA
v_gene: TRBV27
abundance: NA
CDR3aa: CASSPTYAYEQYF
CDR3nt: TGTGCCAGCAGCCCTACCTACGCCTACGAGCAGTACTTC

len: 14
j_gene: TRBJ2-7
d_gene: NA
v_gene: TRBV21-1
abundance: NA
CDR3aa: CASSKVTGGHEQYF
CDR3nt: TGTGCCAGCAGCAAAGTCACAGGGGGCCACGAGCAGTACTTC

len: 10
j_gene: TRBJ2-1
d_gene: NA
v_gene: TRBV29-1
abundance: many
CDR3aa: CSIMDDEQFF
CDR3nt: TGCAGCATAATGGACGATGAGCAGTTCTTC

len: 17
j_gene: TRBJ2-7
d_gene: TRBD2
v_gene: TRBV4-3
abundance: many
CDR3aa: CASSQEFGAGESYEQYF
CDR3nt: TGCGCCAGCAGCCAGGAGTTCGGAGCGGGGGAATCCTACGAGCAGTACTTC

len: 14
j_gene: TRBJ2-5
d_gene: NA
v_gene: TRBV10-3
abundance: many
CDR3aa: CAISQGGVQETQYF
CDR3nt: TGTGCCATCAGTCAAGGTGGGGTTCAAGAGACCCAGTACTTC

len: 15
j_gene: TRBJ2-1
d_gene: NA
v_gene: TRBV24-1
abundance: NA
CDR3aa: CATSGRPSSYNEQFF
CDR3nt: TGTGCCACCAGCGGACGGCCTAGCTCCTACAATGAGCAGTTCTTC

len: 15
j_gene: TRBJ2-5
d_gene: NA
v_gene: TRBV5-1
abundance: few
CDR3aa: CASSGNGLVQETQYF
CDR3nt: TGCGCCAGCAGCGGAAACGGACTGGTCCAAGAGACCCAGTACTTC

len: 16
j_gene: TRBJ2-1
d_gene: NA
v_gene: TRBV7-3
abundance: NA
CDR3aa: CASSSHVGARYNEQFF
CDR3nt: TGTGCCAGCAGCTCGCATGTCGGGGCGCGTTACAATGAGCAGTTCTTC

len: 15
j_gene: TRBJ1-2
d_gene: NA
v_gene: TRBV10-3
abundance: NA
CDR3aa: CATSESTDGNYGYTF
CDR3nt: TGTGCCACCAGTGAGTCTACCGACGGTAACTATGGCTACACCTTC

len: 20
j_gene: TRBJ2-3
d_gene: TRBD2
v_gene: TRBV29-1
abundance: NA
CDR3aa: CSVEDRGGPGTGGKEDTQYF
CDR3nt: TGCAGCGTTGAAGATCGGGGGGGTCCAGGAACGGGGGGGAAGGAAGATACGCAGTATTTT

len: 14
j_gene: TRBJ2-3
d_gene: NA
v_gene: TRBV18
abundance: NA
CDR3aa: CASSPATEPDTQYF
CDR3nt: TGTGCCAGCTCACCCGCCACGGAACCAGATACGCAGTATTTT

len: 15
j_gene: TRBJ1-4
d_gene: NA
v_gene: TRBV7-9
abundance: NA
CDR3aa: CASSLGGPGTEKLFF
CDR3nt: TGTGCCAGCAGCTTGGGGGGTCCAGGGACTGAAAAACTGTTTTTT

len: 15
j_gene: TRBJ2-7
d_gene: NA
v_gene: TRBV28
abundance: NA
CDR3aa: CASSSHWGGYNEQYF
CDR3nt: TGTGCCAGCAGTTCCCACTGGGGAGGCTACAATGAGCAGTACTTC